These 8 T cell receptor beta chains share one sample of origin, sequenced in a study of T-cell reconstitution after alpha-beta-depleted transplantation in children. During its preparation, the TCRbeta library received unique molecular identifiers. TCRdb independently ran MiXCR on the PCR reads; one entry per CDR3 protein. The profile covers nearly 400,000 distinct CDR3 sequences, with roughly 21% appearing a single time and less than 4.5% taken by the ten largest. The sample consisted of PBMCs from the stem cell graft donor, taken from the stem cell graft. Receptor source: a human donor who donated a stem cell graft to a child with acute myeloid leukemia.

The chain couples TRBV4-2 to TRBJ2-5; D may be TRBD1 (6 bases). Trimming pared 4 bases from V and 3 bases from J, leaving 12 bases between. The CDR3 length is 14 residues. Germline CDR1 LGHNA, CDR2 YNFKEQ. CDR3 residues: CASSLGRDKETQYF. CDR3 nucleotide sequence: TGTGCCAGCAGCCTTGGCCGGGACAAAGAGACCCAGTACTTC.

This clonotype was counted ten times or more. V is TRBV12-3 or TRBV12-4 and J is TRBJ1-4; D is uncertain. V was clipped by 5 bases and J by 4 bases, with 8 bases between them. This CDR3 has 13 residues. The CDR3 loop is CASSRKRNEKLFF. The CDR3 DNA is TGTGCCAGCAGTCGAAAACGTAATGAAAAACTGTTTTTT.

This sequence joins TRBV4-1 and TRBJ2-5; the D gene could be TRBD1 or TRBD2 (5 bases each). In germline, CDR1 is MGHRA, CDR2 YSYEKL. V was clipped by 0 bases and J by 5 bases, with 10 bases between them. The CDR3 is made up of 14 amino acids. CDR3 coding DNA: TGCGCCAGCAGCCAAGAACGGGGCTGGGAGACCCAGTACTTC. The encoded protein is CASSQERGWETQYF.

This clonotype was detected many times. The V and J genes are TRBV12-3 or TRBV12-4 and TRBJ2-1; D might be TRBD1 or TRBD2, each matching 6 bases. CDR3 length: 13 residues. Trimming cost V 6 bases and J 9 bases, with 15 bases left between them. The CDR3 reads CASRGGQQGEQFF. The CDR3 coding sequence is TGTGCCAGCAGGGGAGGACAGCAGGGTGAGCAGTTCTTC.

This chain joins TRBV12-3 or TRBV12-4 and TRBJ2-3; 8 nucleotides match TRBD1. Trimming cost V 5 bases and J 6 bases; bases outside gene matches: 7. The CDR3 totals 14 residues. CDR3 DNA sequence: TGTGCCAGCAGTCGCGACAGGGGAACGGATACGCAGTATTTT. Its protein product is CASSRDRGTDTQYF.

About this clonotype itself: This could be a read error, since a much larger clone is one nucleotide away. The J gene is TRBJ2-7, the V gene TRBV7-2, with D unresolved. The CDR3 totals 14 residues. The germline V gene encodes CDR1 SGHTA and CDR2 FQGNSA. The CDR3 loop reads CGSSPSLVNYEQYF. CDR3 nucleotide sequence: TGTGGCAGCAGCCCCAGTCTTGTTAACTACGAGCAGTACTTC.

This clonotype was seen a few times. The chain has TRBV6-6 and TRBJ2-3; D unclear. This CDR3 is built from 13 residues. The germline gives CDR1 MNHNY, CDR2 SVGAGI (reference sequence). V was cut by 2 bases and J by 4 bases, with 7 bases left in between. The CDR3: CASSYRTADTQYF. The CDR3 DNA is TGTGCCAGCAGTTACCGTACGGCAGATACGCAGTATTTT.

This chain links TRBV14 with TRBJ2-5, with 8 bases aligning to TRBD2. Germline V lookup: CDR1 SGHDN, CDR2 FVKESK. CDR3 length: 15 residues. After removal of 2 bases from V and 5 bases from J, the junction contained 7 bases not matched to a gene. The CDR3 bases are TGTGCCAGCAGCCAATTAGCGGGAACGGGGGAGACCCAGTACTTC. It translates to CASSQLAGTGETQYF.